This is a list of T cell receptor beta chains from one sample in a study of PD-L1 blockade in urothelial cancer. The table came from immunoSEQ multiplex PCR; TCRdb's copy has only in-frame clones and leaves some out. The sample holds about 86,000 clones; 85% to 90% are singletons and the top ten take approximately 15%. The specimen comprised PBMCs, sampled around atezolizumab (anti-PD-L1) treatment. These receptors came from a man in his 60s with urothelial cancer. Each CDR3 is given with its conserved first and last residue. The order of the fields is J gene, clone size, V gene, D gene, CDR3 protein, CDR3 DNA. The D gene is left open where the match is weak. Not every row has a clone size; where given, it reads once, few, many or a size class.

j_gene: TRBJ1-2; abundance: -; v_gene: TRBV19; d_gene: TRBD1; CDR3aa: CASSITRTGRDYGYTF; CDR3nt: TGTGCCAGTAGTATAACCCGGACAGGGAGGGACTATGGCTACACCTTC
j_gene: TRBJ2-7; abundance: -; v_gene: TRBV10-3; d_gene: -; CDR3aa: CAISELRGLEQYF; CDR3nt: TGTGCCATCAGTGAGCTTCGGGGTCTCGAGCAGTACTTC
j_gene: TRBJ1-6; abundance: -; v_gene: TRBV21-1; d_gene: -; CDR3aa: CASSKRSGQGYSYNSPLHF; CDR3nt: TGTGCCAGCAGCAAACGCTCCGGACAGGGGTACTCCTATAATTCACCCCTCCACTTT
j_gene: TRBJ1-2; abundance: -; v_gene: TRBV15; d_gene: -; CDR3aa: CATSRDTGRDGYTF; CDR3nt: TGTGCCACCAGCAGAGATACGGGGAGGGATGGCTACACCTTC
j_gene: TRBJ2-7; abundance: -; v_gene: TRBV20-1; d_gene: -; CDR3aa: CSARTYEQYF; CDR3nt: TGCAGTGCTCGGACTTACGAGCAGTACTTC
j_gene: TRBJ1-1; abundance: -; v_gene: TRBV30; d_gene: TRBD1; CDR3aa: CAWSLSTGGTEAFF; CDR3nt: TGTGCCTGGAGTTTATCTACAGGGGGCACTGAAGCTTTCTTT
j_gene: TRBJ2-2; abundance: -; v_gene: TRBV7-2; d_gene: TRBD2; CDR3aa: CASSPRGLAGGGGELFF; CDR3nt: TGTGCCAGCAGCCCCCGGGGACTAGCGGGAGGTGGCGGGGAGCTGTTTTTT
j_gene: TRBJ2-3; abundance: -; v_gene: TRBV7-3; d_gene: -; CDR3aa: CASSLTSSTDTQYF; CDR3nt: TGTGCCAGCAGCTTAACTTCTAGCACAGATACGCAGTATTTT
j_gene: TRBJ2-5; abundance: -; v_gene: TRBV20-1; d_gene: -; CDR3aa: CSASGRETQYF; CDR3nt: TGCAGTGCTTCAGGGAGGGAGACCCAGTACTTC
j_gene: TRBJ1-1; abundance: -; v_gene: TRBV18; d_gene: TRBD1; CDR3aa: CASSPLSPGTGSEAFF; CDR3nt: TGTGCCAGCTCACCTTTATCTCCCGGGACAGGCAGTGAAGCTTTCTTT
j_gene: TRBJ1-4; abundance: -; v_gene: TRBV5-1; d_gene: -; CDR3aa: CASSLDVRVGEKLFF; CDR3nt: TGCGCCAGCAGCTTGGACGTGAGGGTTGGCGAAAAACTGTTTTTT
j_gene: TRBJ2-7; abundance: -; v_gene: TRBV7-2; d_gene: TRBD2; CDR3aa: CASSRPGLAGGGGAYEQYF; CDR3nt: TGTGCCAGCAGTCGACCGGGACTAGCGGGAGGGGGGGGAGCCTACGAGCAGTACTTC
j_gene: TRBJ2-3; abundance: -; v_gene: TRBV7-9; d_gene: TRBD2; CDR3aa: CASSLDELAVSTDTQYF; CDR3nt: TGTGCCAGCAGCTTAGATGAACTAGCGGTGTCCACAGATACGCAGTATTTT
j_gene: TRBJ2-1; abundance: -; v_gene: TRBV29-1; d_gene: TRBD2; CDR3aa: CSALGGGRRNEQFF; CDR3nt: TGCAGCGCCCTAGGAGGCGGGAGGCGTAATGAGCAGTTCTTC
j_gene: TRBJ1-5; abundance: -; v_gene: TRBV6-1; d_gene: -; CDR3aa: CATLPDRGNHQPQHF; CDR3nt: TGTGCCACTTTACCCGACCGGGGGAACCATCAGCCCCAGCATTTT
j_gene: TRBJ2-1; abundance: -; v_gene: TRBV20-1; d_gene: -; CDR3aa: CSARHGDEQFF; CDR3nt: TGCAGTGCTAGGCACGGAGATGAGCAGTTCTTC
j_gene: TRBJ2-2; abundance: -; v_gene: TRBV5-4; d_gene: TRBD2; CDR3aa: CASSSGLAGDGTGELFF; CDR3nt: TGTGCCAGCAGCTCAGGACTAGCGGGAGATGGCACCGGGGAGCTGTTTTTT
j_gene: TRBJ1-1; abundance: -; v_gene: TRBV19; d_gene: -; CDR3aa: CASSLQARDTLNTEAFF; CDR3nt: TGTGCCAGTAGTCTCCAGGCCCGGGACACCTTGAACACTGAAGCTTTCTTT
j_gene: TRBJ2-1; abundance: -; v_gene: TRBV7-3; d_gene: TRBD1; CDR3aa: CATQGDRAYNEQFF; CDR3nt: TGTGCCACCCAGGGGGACAGGGCCTACAATGAGCAGTTCTTC
j_gene: TRBJ1-1; abundance: few; v_gene: TRBV10-3; d_gene: -; CDR3aa: CAISESHRGGSTEAFF; CDR3nt: TGTGCCATCAGTGAGTCGCATAGGGGAGGGAGCACTGAAGCTTTCTTT
j_gene: TRBJ2-7; abundance: -; v_gene: TRBV6-5; d_gene: TRBD1; CDR3aa: CASRPEGTVYEQYF; CDR3nt: TGTGCCAGCAGACCAGAAGGGACAGTCTACGAGCAGTACTTC
j_gene: TRBJ2-3; abundance: few; v_gene: TRBV5-1; d_gene: TRBD1; CDR3aa: CASSTGQGAGLGTDTQYF; CDR3nt: TGCGCCAGCAGCACTGGACAGGGGGCCGGACTGGGAACAGATACGCAGTATTTT
j_gene: TRBJ1-5; abundance: -; v_gene: TRBV7-8; d_gene: TRBD1; CDR3aa: CASSPGTGANQPQHF; CDR3nt: TGTGCCAGCAGCCCCGGGACAGGGGCCAATCAGCCCCAGCATTTT
j_gene: TRBJ2-7; abundance: -; v_gene: TRBV6-5; d_gene: TRBD1; CDR3aa: CASSYSPPRTGTEQYF; CDR3nt: TGTGCCAGCAGTTACTCGCCCCCGAGGACAGGGACCGAGCAGTACTTC
j_gene: TRBJ2-1; abundance: -; v_gene: TRBV11-3; d_gene: -; CDR3aa: CASSPRLALSSYNEQFF; CDR3nt: TGTGCCAGCAGCCCGAGGCTAGCCCTAAGCTCCTACAATGAGCAGTTCTTC
j_gene: TRBJ2-5; abundance: -; v_gene: TRBV27; d_gene: TRBD1; CDR3aa: CASSTRQGETQYF; CDR3nt: TGTGCCAGCAGTACCCGACAGGGGGAGACCCAGTACTTC
j_gene: TRBJ2-6; abundance: -; v_gene: TRBV2; d_gene: TRBD1; CDR3aa: CASRDLLGTGVSGANVLTF; CDR3nt: TGTGCCAGCAGGGACTTGCTCGGGACAGGGGTATCTGGGGCCAACGTCCTGACTTTC
j_gene: TRBJ2-2; abundance: -; v_gene: TRBV25-1; d_gene: TRBD1; CDR3aa: CASTDWTGNTGELFF; CDR3nt: TGTGCCAGCACTGACTGGACAGGGAACACCGGGGAGCTGTTTTTT
j_gene: TRBJ2-5; abundance: -; v_gene: TRBV5-4; d_gene: TRBD1; CDR3aa: CASSSRTGRGTQYF; CDR3nt: TGTGCCAGCAGCTCCAGGACAGGGAGAGGGACCCAGTACTTC
j_gene: TRBJ1-2; abundance: -; v_gene: TRBV4-1; d_gene: TRBD1; CDR3aa: CASSQGTGDGYTF; CDR3nt: TGCGCCAGCAGCCAAGGTACAGGGGATGGCTACACCTTC
j_gene: TRBJ1-1; abundance: once; v_gene: TRBV28; d_gene: -; CDR3aa: CASRVGANTEAFF; CDR3nt: TGTGCCAGCAGGGTGGGGGCGAACACTGAAGCTTTCTTT